This entry concerns a single TCR beta chain. Its antigen target is currently unknown. Sequencing relied on an Illumina HiSeq 2000. 5'RACE template switching, by which a universal primer site and unique molecular identifiers were added, was used to make TCR beta cDNA libraries. cDNA synthesis was primed from the TCR beta constant segment and was followed by two successive PCR amplification steps. The original methods were these. MIGEC was used to demultiplex reads and group the reads by UMI, and MiTCR was used to assemble and quantify clonotypes. To remove erroneous sequences, TCR cDNA sequences were retained only when supported by two or more reads. Downstream repertoire analysis used the tcR package, and clonotypes were matched across fractions by CDR3 nucleotide sequence plus V segment. VDJmatch was used to annotate antigen specificity against VDJdb, with one amino acid substitution allowed in CDR3. Reprocessed by TCRdb, the reads give a single entry per CDR3 protein sequence, without DNA. TCRdb, not the authors, supplied the V and J calls. The sample table holds some 600,000 distinct CDR3 sequences. The top ten clones comprise 3% to 4.5% of the sample.

These data originate in a study of T cells expressing NK-cell markers (dated by TCRdb to the early 2020s). For context, the study as a whole: In sorted CD3+CD56+NKG2C+, CD3+CD56+NKG2C- and CD3+CD56-NKG2C+ T-cell subsets from several donors, TCR beta-chain repertoires were profiled. Of the eight sequenced donors, seven were found to be HCMV-seropositive and one was found to be HCMV-seronegative. Randomly selected healthy volunteers, three men and five women, were used as the eight sequenced donors. Libraries were sequenced as 2 x 150 bp reads on Illumina HiSeq 2000/2500, MiSeq or NextSeq. What the work shows at the level of the full study, not this receptor alone: Whether the expanded NKG2C-expressing T cell clones were specific for HCMV antigens remained unclear. In several donors, the dominant CD3+CD56+NKG2C+ clonotypes were found to rank among the top 10 CD8+ clonotypes and to make up roughly 1.0-7.0% of CD8+ T cells. Those dominant clonotypes were again the most abundant among CD3+CD56-NKG2C+ cells in a handful of donors, at roughly 25-60.1%.

HCMV-specific IgG was detected in serum with a commercial ELISA kit to determine HCMV serostatus. Ficoll density gradient centrifugation was used to isolate peripheral blood mononuclear cells from blood. CDR1 and CDR2, looked up from the germline V gene, are MNHNS and SASEGT. The CDR3 runs 14 amino acids, cysteine and phenylalanine included. No nucleotide data were recorded. Sequencing was performed on blood T cells: a sorted CD56 or NKG2C T cell subset, CD4+ or CD8+ T cells, or bulk PBMC T cells (not recorded which). The TCR was taken from a young man in good health. Donor details come from another sample of the same person, matched by shared clones. The rearrangement joined TRBV6-1 to TRBJ1-4; TCRdb calls TRBD1, which cannot be checked without DNA. The CDR3 corresponds to CASMVGGTIEKLFF.